The clone carrying this T cell receptor beta chain came up once. Losses at the gene ends were 6 bases for V and 8 bases for J; bases not matched to a gene: 7. Germline V CDR1 and CDR2: MNHNY, SVGAGI (reference sequence). The CDR3 loop spans 13 amino acids. Vbeta (60) and Jbeta (13) primers were used in the PCR. Repertoires were generated with immunoSEQ multiplex PCR, while TCRdb's copy carries only in-frame clones and drops some. This repertoire shows approximately 160,000 clones, approximately 78% found once; its top ten account for about 0.76%. The record originates from a study of cytomegalovirus exposure and HLA in healthy donors.

The gene calls are TRBV6-6 and TRBJ2-4; 7 bases agree with TRBD2. The sequence was obtained from a woman younger than 35 in good health and CMV-seronegative. What was sequenced was PBMCs. Here the CDR3 reads CASSYRGGDIQYF. In DNA, the CDR3 is TGTGCCAGCAGCTACCGTGGGGGGGACATTCAGTACTTC.